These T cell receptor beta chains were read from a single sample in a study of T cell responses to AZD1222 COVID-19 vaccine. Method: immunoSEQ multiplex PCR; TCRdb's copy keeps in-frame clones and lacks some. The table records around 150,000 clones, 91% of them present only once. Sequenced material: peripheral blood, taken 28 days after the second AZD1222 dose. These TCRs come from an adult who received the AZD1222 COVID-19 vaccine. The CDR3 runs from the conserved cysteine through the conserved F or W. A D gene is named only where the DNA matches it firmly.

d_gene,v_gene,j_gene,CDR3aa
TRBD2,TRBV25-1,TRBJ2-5,CASSEYGEGQETQYF
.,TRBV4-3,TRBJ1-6,CASSQDLATSPLHF
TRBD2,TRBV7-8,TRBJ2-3,CASSLEGRGDTQYF
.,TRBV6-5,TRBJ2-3,CASSYQQGVTQYF
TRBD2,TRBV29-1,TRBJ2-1,CSVEVSASGGGEQFF
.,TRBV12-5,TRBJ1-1,CASGLEDSPSAEAFF
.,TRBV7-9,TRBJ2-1,CASSPREDEQFF
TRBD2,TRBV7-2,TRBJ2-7,CASSYGLAGTEQYF
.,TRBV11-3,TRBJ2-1,CASSLRGSYNEQFF
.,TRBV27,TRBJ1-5,CASSLYHSNQPQHF
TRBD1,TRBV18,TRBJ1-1,CASTRDRNTEAFF
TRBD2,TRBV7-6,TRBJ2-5,CASSEGLAVKETQYF
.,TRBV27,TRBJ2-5,CASSLIRVWETQYF
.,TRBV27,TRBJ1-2,CASSLMVGGGYTF
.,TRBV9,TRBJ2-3,CASSAGTATSTDTQYF
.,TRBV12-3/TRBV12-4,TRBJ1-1,CASSFGRAFF
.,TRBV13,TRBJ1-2,CASSFGPLEGGNYGYTF
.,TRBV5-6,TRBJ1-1,CASSLAGNTEAFF
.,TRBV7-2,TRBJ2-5,CASSLARGSRETQYF
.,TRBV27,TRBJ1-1,CASSPFRTGNTEAFF
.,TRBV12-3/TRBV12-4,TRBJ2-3,CASSGSSTDTQYF
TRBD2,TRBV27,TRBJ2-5,CASTSLAGGRETQYF
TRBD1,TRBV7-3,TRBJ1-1,CASSLIHGTGGYGNTEAFF
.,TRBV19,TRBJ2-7,CASSRDETYEQYF
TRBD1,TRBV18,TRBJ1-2,CASSPGRGHGYGYTF
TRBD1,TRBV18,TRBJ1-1,CASSTSGQVNTEAFF
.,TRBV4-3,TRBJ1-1,CASSQDNTEAFF
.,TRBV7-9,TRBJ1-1,CASSRDILTSGTEAFF
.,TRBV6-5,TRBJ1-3,CASSNRDSGNTIYF
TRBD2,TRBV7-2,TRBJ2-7,CASSQWASGYEQYF
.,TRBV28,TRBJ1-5,CASSVNTGKDQPQHF
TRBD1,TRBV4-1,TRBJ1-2,CATQGPNYGYTF
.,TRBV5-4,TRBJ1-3,CASSLYKDTIYF
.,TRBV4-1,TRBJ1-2,CASSQELTRINYGYTF
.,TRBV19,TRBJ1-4,CASSTPDGNEKLFF
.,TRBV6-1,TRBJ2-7,CASSEGATVTYEQYF
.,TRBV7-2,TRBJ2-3,CASSLASPGADTQYF
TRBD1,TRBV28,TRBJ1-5,CASMVGQEPQPQHF
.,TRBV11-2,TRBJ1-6,CASSQRPRRDSNAPPLHF
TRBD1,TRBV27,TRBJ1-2,CASSPYATGGRYGYTF
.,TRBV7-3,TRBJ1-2,CASSSGLNYGYTF
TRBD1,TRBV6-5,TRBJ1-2,CATREGAGYGYTF
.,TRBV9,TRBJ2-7,CASSVAVRAGLYEQYF
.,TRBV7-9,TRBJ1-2,CASSLERGMSGYTF
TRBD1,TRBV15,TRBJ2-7,CATSLSAGGFEEQYF
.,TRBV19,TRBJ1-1,CASSESRNTEAFF
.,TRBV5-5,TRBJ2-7,CASSHDRLSSYEQYF
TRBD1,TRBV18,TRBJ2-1,CASSPQGALNEQFF
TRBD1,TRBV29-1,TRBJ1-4,CSACPTGGNEKLFF